This passage covers 9 T cell receptor beta chains from one sample sequenced in a study of CD8+ T cells in alopecia areata. The treatment here: oral pan-JAK inhibitor, 5-10 mg twice daily. Extraction of RNA preceded its reverse transcription into cDNA, which served as the sequencing template. Method: immunoSEQ multiplex PCR; TCRdb's copy keeps in-frame clones and lacks some. The profile covers approximately 190,000 clones, with over 45% appearing a single time and 5% to 6% taken by the ten largest. The specimen comprised CD4+ T cells sorted from blood, sampled at week 24, from a patient treated with tofacitinib. The receptors shown here come from a human donor with alopecia areata.

This chain links TRBV4-3 with TRBJ2-5, with D possibly TRBD1 on 6 matching bases. Germline CDR1 is LGHNA and CDR2 is YSLEER. Between the trimmed V and J ends, which lost 3 bases and 5 bases, there was a span of 13 bases. The CDR3 consists of 14 residues. In nucleotides, the CDR3 is TGCGCCAGCAGCCAGCGCTTAAGGGGGGAGACCCAGTACTTC. Translation: CASSQRLRGETQYF.

The V call is TRBV7-2, the J call TRBJ2-1; D call uncertain. Deletions cut 3 bases from V and 2 bases from J, with 5 bases between. CDR3 length equals 13 residues. Germline lookup yields CDR1 SGHTA and CDR2 FQGNSA. CDR3 sequence: CASSFGPYNEQFF. In nucleotides, the CDR3 is TGTGCCAGCAGCTTTGGACCCTACAATGAGCAGTTCTTC.

The V gene is TRBV7-3, the J gene TRBJ2-3; D unresolved. With 5 bases removed from V and 3 bases from J, the gap between germline ends came to 18 bases. The germline gives CDR1 SGHTA, CDR2 FQGTGA. CDR3 length: 16 residues. CDR3 in amino acids: CASSPGAGVRTDTQYF. The CDR3 nucleotides read TGTGCCAGCAGCCCCGGCGCCGGAGTGAGAACAGATACGCAGTATTTT.

Comments on this clone: At one end the junction does not follow the germline gene, possibly because of a read error. The V call is TRBV14, the J call TRBJ1-2; no clear D gene. Per germline, CDR1 SGHDN and CDR2 FVKESK. The CDR3 spans 12 residues. The CDR3 sequence: CASSQWAETMEF. The CDR3 DNA sequence: TGTGCCAGCAGCCAATGGGCAGAAACTATGGAATTC. Drawing the rest from reference TRBV14 and TRBJ1-2, the complete variable domain is EAGVTQFPSHSVIEKGQTVTLRCDPISGHDNLYWYRRVMGKEIKFLLHFVKESKQDESGMPNNRFLAERTGGTYSTLKVQPAELEDSGVYFCASSQWAETMEFGSGTRLTVV.

V and J are TRBV30 and TRBJ2-4; 7 nucleotides line up with TRBD2. Germline-derived CDR1 and CDR2 are GTSNPN and SVGIG (reference sequence). Unmatched junction bases numbered 9, after V lost 2 bases and J lost 2 bases. CDR3 size: 16 residues. The CDR3 sequence: CAWSLPGSGSKNIQYF. CDR3 in DNA: TGTGCCTGGAGTTTGCCTGGTAGCGGGTCCAAAAACATTCAGTACTTC.

This clone was seen a handful of times. This chain connects TRBV5-1 to TRBJ2-1; weak D call: TRBD1 (5 bases). The CDR3 extends over 12 amino acids. Looked up from germline, CDR1 is SGHRS and CDR2 is YFSETQ. V lost 5 bases and J 4 bases, leaving 7 bases between the germline ends. The CDR3 sequence is CASSDRYNEQFF. The CDR3 bases are TGCGCCAGCAGTGACAGATACAATGAGCAGTTCTTC.

The chain joins TRBV5-1 to TRBJ1-1; no definite D call. V was shortened by 5 bases and J by 0 bases, with 8 bases between the two germline ends. The CDR3 has 13 amino acids. Germline V gene data show CDR1 as SGHRS and CDR2 as YFSETQ. The CDR3 DNA reads as TGCGCCAGCAGGTGGACGGTGAACACTGAAGCTTTCTTT. The encoded protein is CASRWTVNTEAFF.

The rearrangement joins TRBV18 to TRBJ1-5, with TRBD1 matching over 7 bases. The J segment lost 0 bases and the V segment lost 5 bases, leaving 4 bases of the junction unmatched. This CDR3 comprises 15 residues. CDR1 is KGHSH and CDR2 is LQKENI in the germline V gene. The DNA of the CDR3 is TGTGCCAGCTCAGGGACAGTCAATAGCAATCAGCCCCAGCATTTT. It translates to CASSGTVNSNQPQHF.

This clone appeared once. The chain joins TRBV28 to TRBJ2-5, with 7 nucleotides matching TRBD2. Germline CDR1 is MDHEN and CDR2 is SYDVKM. The CDR3 is made up of 14 amino acids. The V segment lost 6 bases and the J segment 4 bases; nucleotides outside the gene matches: 8. This CDR3 reads CASRRLAVGETQYF. CDR3 bases: TGTGCCAGCAGGCGGCTAGCGGTGGGAGAGACCCAGTACTTC.